Following are 9 T cell receptor beta chains from one sample sequenced in a study of sequential checkpoint blockade in melanoma. Method: immunoSEQ multiplex PCR; TCRdb's copy keeps in-frame clones and lacks some. This sample has over 10,000 clones, with roughly four fifths found just once. Treatment of the sample: randomized to nivolumab then ipilimumab (arm A) or the reverse (arm B). The sequences come from CD8+ T cells sorted from blood (inferred from file names), collected from a patient given nivolumab and ipilimumab in sequence. Every receptor here comes from a human donor with melanoma.

The chain uses TRBV4-1 and TRBJ2-7; TRBD2 is a possible D gene (5 bases). Trimming left V 3 bases short and J 1 base short, with 13 bases between. There are 15 residues in the CDR3. CDR1 and CDR2 (germline): MGHRA, YSYEKL. CDR3 DNA: TGCGCCAGCAGCCACCCCCTCCGGGAATCCTACGAGCAGTACTTC. Amino acid sequence: CASSHPLRESYEQYF.

The V and J genes are TRBV12-2 and TRBJ2-2; the table's D call, TRBD2, has no DNA check behind it. TRBV12-2 is a pseudogene locus. The CDR3 sequence is 16 residues long. The CDR3 loop is CASRILTSGGTGELFF. The CDR3 DNA is TGTGCAAGTCGCATATTGACTAGCGGGGGCACCGGGGAGCTGTTTTTT.

The chain combines TRBV19 with TRBJ2-1; D gene ambiguous. The V and J ends lost 3 bases and 4 bases respectively, with 7 bases between them. The germline gives CDR1 LNHDA, CDR2 SQIVND (reference sequence). CDR3 size: 13 residues. DNA of the CDR3: TGTGCCAGTAGTATCCGCTATTACAATGAGCAGTTCTTC. Translating it yields CASSIRYYNEQFF.

V gene TRBV7-9 combines with J gene TRBJ2-3; TRBD2 aligns across 7 bases. The length of the CDR3 is 17 residues. Unmatched junction bases numbered 12, after V lost 6 bases and J lost 0 bases. Germline V lookup: CDR1 SEHNR, CDR2 FQNEAQ (reference sequence). The CDR3: CASRGAPGLLSTDTQYF. CDR3 bases: TGTGCCAGCAGGGGCGCCCCGGGACTACTAAGCACAGATACGCAGTATTTT.

This clone has just a few counts. This chain links TRBV5-1 with TRBJ2-1, with 8 bases fitting TRBD1. CDR1 and CDR2 (germline): SGHRS, YFSETQ. The trim removed 4 bases at V and 6 bases at J, leaving 3 bases unmatched. The CDR3 runs to 13 residues. Here the CDR3 reads CASSPDRANEQFF. The CDR3 DNA follows: TGCGCCAGCAGCCCGGACAGGGCCAATGAGCAGTTCTTC.

This chain joins TRBV6-6 and TRBJ1-5, with 7 bases lining up with TRBD1. The V and J ends lost 5 bases and 16 bases, in that order; junction bases with no gene match: 11. CDR1 MNHNY and CDR2 SVGAGI come from the germline V gene (reference sequence). This CDR3 is 12 amino acids long. The DNA of the CDR3 is TGTGCCAGCAGTGTGACCGGGACAGACGTACATTTT. Amino acids: CASSVTGTDVHF.

This clone has just a few counts. The CDR3: CASSQPQRSINYEQYF. CDR3 bases: TGTGCCAGCAGCCAGCCCCAGCGGAGTATCAACTACGAGCAGTACTTC. The chain joins TRBV4-2 to TRBJ2-7, with a tentative D call TRBD2 (5 bases). This CDR3 contains 16 residues. The germline gives CDR1 LGHNA, CDR2 YNFKEQ. Between the trimmed V and J ends, which lost 3 bases and 3 bases, there was a span of 18 bases.

The J gene is TRBJ1-2, the V gene TRBV9, with TRBD1 as a possible D gene (5 bases). The CDR3 is 18 residues long. V was trimmed by 0 bases and J by 2 bases, leaving 20 bases between them. Germline lookup yields CDR1 SGDLS and CDR2 YYNGEE. CDR3 sequence: CASSVEGEHGRANYGYTF. The CDR3 DNA follows: TGTGCCAGCAGCGTAGAAGGGGAGCACGGGAGGGCGAACTATGGCTACACCTTC.

The gene calls are TRBV28 and TRBJ2-5, with D hard to call. TRBJ2-7 explains the end of the DNA better; the J call may be wrong. Germline V gene lookup returns CDR1 MDHEN and CDR2 SYDVKM. The CDR3 consists of 11 residues. This chain's CDR3 is CASSFNYEQYF. The CDR3 bases are TGTGCCAGCAGTTTTAACTACGAGCAGTACTTC.